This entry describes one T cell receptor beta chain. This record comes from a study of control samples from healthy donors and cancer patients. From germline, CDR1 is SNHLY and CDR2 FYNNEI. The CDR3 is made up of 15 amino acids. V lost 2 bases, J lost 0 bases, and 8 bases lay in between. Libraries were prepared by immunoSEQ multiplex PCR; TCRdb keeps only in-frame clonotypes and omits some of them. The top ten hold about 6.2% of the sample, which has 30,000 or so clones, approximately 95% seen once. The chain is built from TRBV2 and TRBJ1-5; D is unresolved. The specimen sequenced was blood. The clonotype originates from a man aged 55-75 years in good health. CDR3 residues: CASSEQINSNQPQHF. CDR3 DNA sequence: TGTGCCAGCAGTGAACAGATCAATAGCAATCAGCCCCAGCATTTT.